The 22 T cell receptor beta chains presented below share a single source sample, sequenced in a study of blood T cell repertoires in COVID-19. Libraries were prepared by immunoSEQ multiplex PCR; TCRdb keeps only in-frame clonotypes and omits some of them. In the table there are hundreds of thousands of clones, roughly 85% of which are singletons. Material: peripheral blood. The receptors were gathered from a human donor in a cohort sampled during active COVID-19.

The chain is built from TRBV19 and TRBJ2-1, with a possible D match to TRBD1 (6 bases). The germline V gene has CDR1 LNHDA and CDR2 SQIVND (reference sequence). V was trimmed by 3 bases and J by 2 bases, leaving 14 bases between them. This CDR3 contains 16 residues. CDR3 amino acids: CASSIRTVKTYNEQFF. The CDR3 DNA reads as TGTGCCAGTAGTATCCGGACAGTTAAAACCTACAATGAGCAGTTCTTC.

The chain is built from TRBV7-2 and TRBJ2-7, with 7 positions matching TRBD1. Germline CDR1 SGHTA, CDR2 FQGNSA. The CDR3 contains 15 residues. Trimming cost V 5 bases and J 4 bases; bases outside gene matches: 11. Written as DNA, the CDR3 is TGTGCCAGCAGCCAAGATCCGGGACAGAGTTACGAGCAGTACTTC. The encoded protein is CASSQDPGQSYEQYF.

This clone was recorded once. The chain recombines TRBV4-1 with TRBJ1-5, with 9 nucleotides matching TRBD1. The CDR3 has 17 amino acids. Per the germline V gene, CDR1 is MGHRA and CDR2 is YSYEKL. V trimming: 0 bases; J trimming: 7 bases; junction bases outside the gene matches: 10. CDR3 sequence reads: CASSQDTGQGAGQPQHF. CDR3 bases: TGCGCCAGCAGCCAAGATACGGGACAGGGAGCAGGACAGCCCCAGCATTTT.

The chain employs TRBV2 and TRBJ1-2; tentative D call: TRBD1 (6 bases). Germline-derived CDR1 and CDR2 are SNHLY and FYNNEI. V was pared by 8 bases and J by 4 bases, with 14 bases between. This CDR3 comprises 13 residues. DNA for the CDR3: TGTGCCAGCCGACCCGGACAGCCCTATGGCTACACCTTC. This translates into CASRPGQPYGYTF.

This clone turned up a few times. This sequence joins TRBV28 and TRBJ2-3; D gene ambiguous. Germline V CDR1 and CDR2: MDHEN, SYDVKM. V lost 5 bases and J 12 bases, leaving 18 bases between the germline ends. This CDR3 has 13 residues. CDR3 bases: TGTGCCAGCAGTCCCCCTATTCTATCAACCCAGTATTTT. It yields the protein CASSPPILSTQYF.

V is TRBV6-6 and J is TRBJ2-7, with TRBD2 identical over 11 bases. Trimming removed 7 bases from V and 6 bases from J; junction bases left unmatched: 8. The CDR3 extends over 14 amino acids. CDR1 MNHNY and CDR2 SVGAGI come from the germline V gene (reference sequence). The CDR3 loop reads CASTLAGGPREQYF. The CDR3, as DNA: TGTGCCAGCACCTTAGCGGGAGGGCCCCGCGAGCAGTACTTC.

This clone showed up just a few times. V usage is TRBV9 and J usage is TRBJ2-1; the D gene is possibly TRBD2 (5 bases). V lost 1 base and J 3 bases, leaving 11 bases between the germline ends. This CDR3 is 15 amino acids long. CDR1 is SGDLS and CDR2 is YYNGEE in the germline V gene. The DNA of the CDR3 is TGTGCCAGCAGCGTAAACGACTACATCTACAATGAGCAGTTCTTC. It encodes CASSVNDYIYNEQFF.

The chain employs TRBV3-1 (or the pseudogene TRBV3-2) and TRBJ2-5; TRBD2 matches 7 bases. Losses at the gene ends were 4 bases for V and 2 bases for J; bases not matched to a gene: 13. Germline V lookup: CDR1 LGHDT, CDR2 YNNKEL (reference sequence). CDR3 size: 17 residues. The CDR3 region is CASSPFTGRGLQETQYF. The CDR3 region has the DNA TGTGCCAGCAGCCCCTTTACTGGGAGGGGTCTTCAAGAGACCCAGTACTTC.

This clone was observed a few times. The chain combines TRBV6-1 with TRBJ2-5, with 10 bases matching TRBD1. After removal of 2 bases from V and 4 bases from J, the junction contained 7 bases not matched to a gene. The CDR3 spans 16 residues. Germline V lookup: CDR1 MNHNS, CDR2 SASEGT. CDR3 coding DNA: TGTGCCAGCAGTGAAAGTATGGGACAGGGGAGAGAGACCCAGTACTTC. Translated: CASSESMGQGRETQYF.

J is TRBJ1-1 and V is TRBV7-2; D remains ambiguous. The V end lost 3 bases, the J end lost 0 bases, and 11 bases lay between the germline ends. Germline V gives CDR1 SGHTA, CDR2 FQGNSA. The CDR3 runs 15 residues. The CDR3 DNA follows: TGTGCCAGCAGCTTCGGAGGTACCATGAACACTGAAGCTTTCTTT. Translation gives CASSFGGTMNTEAFF.

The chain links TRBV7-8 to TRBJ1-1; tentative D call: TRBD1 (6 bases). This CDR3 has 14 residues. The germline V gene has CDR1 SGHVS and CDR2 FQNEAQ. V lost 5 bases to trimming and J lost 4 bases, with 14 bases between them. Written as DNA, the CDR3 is TGTGCCAGCAGCCGAGGGGGAGGAGGCACTGAAGCTTTCTTT. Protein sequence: CASSRGGGGTEAFF.

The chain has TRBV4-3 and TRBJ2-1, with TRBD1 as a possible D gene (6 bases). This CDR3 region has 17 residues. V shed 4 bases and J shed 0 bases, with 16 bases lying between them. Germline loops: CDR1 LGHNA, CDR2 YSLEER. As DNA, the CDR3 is TGCGCCAGCAGCCGTGGCCGGACAGAGAGCTCCTACAATGAGCAGTTCTTC. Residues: CASSRGRTESSYNEQFF.

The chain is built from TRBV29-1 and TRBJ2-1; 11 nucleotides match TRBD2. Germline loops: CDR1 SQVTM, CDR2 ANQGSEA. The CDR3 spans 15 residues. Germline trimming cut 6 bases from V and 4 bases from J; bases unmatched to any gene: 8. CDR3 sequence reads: CSVTSGSPSYNEQFF. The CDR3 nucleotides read TGCAGCGTAACTAGCGGGAGCCCCTCTTACAATGAGCAGTTCTTC.

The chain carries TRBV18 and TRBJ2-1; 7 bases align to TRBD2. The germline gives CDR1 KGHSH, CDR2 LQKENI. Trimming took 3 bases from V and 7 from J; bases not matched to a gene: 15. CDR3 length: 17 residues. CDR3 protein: CASSPFSGGGPGNEQFF. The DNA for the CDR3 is TGTGCCAGCTCACCGTTTTCTGGGGGAGGGCCTGGTAATGAGCAGTTCTTC.

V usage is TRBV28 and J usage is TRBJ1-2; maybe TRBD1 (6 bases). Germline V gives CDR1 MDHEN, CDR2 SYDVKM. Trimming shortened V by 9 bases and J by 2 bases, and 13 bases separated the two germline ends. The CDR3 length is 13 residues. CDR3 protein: CASFHRDNYGYTF. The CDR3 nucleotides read TGTGCCAGTTTCCACAGGGACAACTATGGCTACACCTTC.

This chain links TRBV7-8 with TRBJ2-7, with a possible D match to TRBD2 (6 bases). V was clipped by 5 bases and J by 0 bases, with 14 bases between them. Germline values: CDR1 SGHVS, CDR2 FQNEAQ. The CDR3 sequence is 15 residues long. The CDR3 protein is CASSPPGRISYEQYF. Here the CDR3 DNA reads TGTGCCAGCAGCCCCCCCGGGAGAATCTCCTACGAGCAGTACTTC. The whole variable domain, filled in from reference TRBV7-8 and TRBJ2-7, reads GAGVSQSPRYKVAKRGQDVALRCDPISGHVSLFWYQQALGQGPEFLTYFQNEAQLDKSGLPSDRFFAERPEGSVSTLKIQRTQQEDSAVYLCASSPPGRISYEQYFGPGTRLTVT.

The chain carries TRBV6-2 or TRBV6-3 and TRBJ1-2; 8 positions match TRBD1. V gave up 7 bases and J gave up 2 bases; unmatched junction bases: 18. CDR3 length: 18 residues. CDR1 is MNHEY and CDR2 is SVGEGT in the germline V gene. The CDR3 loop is CASTPHGQGGGFNYGYTF. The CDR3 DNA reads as TGTGCCAGCACCCCCCACGGACAGGGCGGAGGATTCAACTATGGCTACACCTTC.

The CDR3 protein is CASSTGIGYEQYF. CDR3 bases: TGCGCCAGCAGTACAGGTATTGGGTACGAGCAGTACTTC. The chain recombines TRBV5-1 with TRBJ2-7, with a tentative D call TRBD1 (5 bases). The CDR3 sequence is 13 residues long. V was pared by 5 bases and J by 4 bases, with 13 bases between. The germline CDR1 and CDR2 sequences are SGHRS and YFSETQ.

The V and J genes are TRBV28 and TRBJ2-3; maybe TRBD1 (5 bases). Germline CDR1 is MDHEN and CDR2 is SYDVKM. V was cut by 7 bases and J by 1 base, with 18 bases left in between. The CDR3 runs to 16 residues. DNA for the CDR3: TGTGCCAGCAACTGGCCGGGCAGGGCCGGCACAGATACGCAGTATTTT. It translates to CASNWPGRAGTDTQYF.

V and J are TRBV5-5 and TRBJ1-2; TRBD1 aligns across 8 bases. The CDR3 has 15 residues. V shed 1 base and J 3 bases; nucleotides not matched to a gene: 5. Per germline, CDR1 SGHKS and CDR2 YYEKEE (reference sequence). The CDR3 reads CASSLRTGSDYGYTF. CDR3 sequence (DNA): TGTGCCAGCAGCTTGAGGACAGGGTCTGACTATGGCTACACCTTC. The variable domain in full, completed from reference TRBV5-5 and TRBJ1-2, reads DAGVTQSPTHLIKTRGQQVTLRCSPISGHKSVSWYQQVLGQGPQFIFQYYEKEERGRGNFPDRFSARQFPNYSSELNVNALLLGDSALYLCASSLRTGSDYGYTFGSGTRLTVV.

The CDR3 DNA is TGCGCCAGCAGCTCCAGGGCTCCTGGGGCCAACGTCCTGACTTTC. Its translation is CASSSRAPGANVLTF. V and J are TRBV5-1 and TRBJ2-6; D may be TRBD1 (5 bases). Germline V gene sequence: CDR1 SGHRS, CDR2 YFSETQ. The CDR3 is made up of 15 amino acids. V was pared by 3 bases and J by 2 bases, with 9 bases between.

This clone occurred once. CDR3 protein: CASSPRLGISTDTQYF. The DNA of the CDR3 is TGTGCCAGCAGCCCCCGACTCGGTATTAGCACAGATACGCAGTATTTT. The chain links TRBV14 to TRBJ2-3; D gene ambiguous. The CDR3 has 16 residues. V lost 4 bases, J lost 0 bases, and 14 bases lay in between. Germline assignment: CDR1 SGHDN and CDR2 FVKESK.